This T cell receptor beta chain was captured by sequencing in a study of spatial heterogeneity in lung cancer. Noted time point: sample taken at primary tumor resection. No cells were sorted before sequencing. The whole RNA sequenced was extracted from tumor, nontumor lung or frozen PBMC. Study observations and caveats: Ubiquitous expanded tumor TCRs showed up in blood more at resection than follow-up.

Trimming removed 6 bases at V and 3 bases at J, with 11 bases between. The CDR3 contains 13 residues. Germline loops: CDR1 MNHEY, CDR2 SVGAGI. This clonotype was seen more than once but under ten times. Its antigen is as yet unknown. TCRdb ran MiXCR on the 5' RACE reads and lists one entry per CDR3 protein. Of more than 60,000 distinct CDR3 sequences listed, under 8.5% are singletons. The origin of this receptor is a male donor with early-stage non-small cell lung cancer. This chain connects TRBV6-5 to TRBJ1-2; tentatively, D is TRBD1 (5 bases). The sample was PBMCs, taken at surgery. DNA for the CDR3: TGTGCCAGCAGCCGAGGGGCTGACTATGGCTACACCTTC. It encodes CASSRGADYGYTF.